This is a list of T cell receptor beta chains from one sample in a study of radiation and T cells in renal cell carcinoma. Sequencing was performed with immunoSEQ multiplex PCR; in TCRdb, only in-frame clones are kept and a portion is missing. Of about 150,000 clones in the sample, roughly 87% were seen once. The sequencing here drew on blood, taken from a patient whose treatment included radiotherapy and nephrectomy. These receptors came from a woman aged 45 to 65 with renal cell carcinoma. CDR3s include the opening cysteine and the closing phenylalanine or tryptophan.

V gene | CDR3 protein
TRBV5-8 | CASSLVSQGRHEQFF
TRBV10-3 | CATGVNQPQHF
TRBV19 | CASRGLAGAGELFF
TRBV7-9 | CASSRQGDRGALKLFF
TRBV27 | CASRASRGRTEAFF
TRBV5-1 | CASSLAAGAGELFF
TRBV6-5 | CASSYLVRHEQYF
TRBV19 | CASSLGLNTGELFF
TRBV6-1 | CASRDRPWDTEAFF
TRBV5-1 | CASSSRGQANYGYTF
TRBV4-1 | CASSHETGPVGDTQYF
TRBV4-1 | CASSDLPMGEQYF
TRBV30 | CAWSVGDRSPNEKLFF
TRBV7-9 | CASSLTSGGADTQYF